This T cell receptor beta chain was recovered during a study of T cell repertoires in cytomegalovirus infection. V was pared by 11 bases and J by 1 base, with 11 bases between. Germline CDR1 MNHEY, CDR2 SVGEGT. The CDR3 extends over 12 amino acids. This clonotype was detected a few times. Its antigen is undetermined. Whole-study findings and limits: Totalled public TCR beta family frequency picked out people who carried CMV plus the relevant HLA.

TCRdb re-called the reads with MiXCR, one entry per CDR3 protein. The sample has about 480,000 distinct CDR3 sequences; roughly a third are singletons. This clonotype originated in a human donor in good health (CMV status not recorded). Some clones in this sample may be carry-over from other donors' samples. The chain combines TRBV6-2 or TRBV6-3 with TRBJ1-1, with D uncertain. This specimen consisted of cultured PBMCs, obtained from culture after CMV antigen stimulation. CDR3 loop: CAGPCPNTEAFF. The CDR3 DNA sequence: TGTGCCGGACCTTGTCCGAACACTGAAGCTTTCTTT.